Listed here are 25 T cell receptor beta chains from one sample, sequenced in a study of blood T cells in healthy people across ages. A J-beta primer mix and a sample-barcoded 5' primer were used in a second PCR of roughly 6 to 12 cycles. TCRdb re-analysed the 5' RACE reads in MiXCR, keeping a single row per CDR3 protein. The sample contains 1.8 million or so distinct CDR3 sequences, roughly 43% of which appear only once. Sequenced: blood. These receptors originate from a human donor in good health.

CDR3 in amino acids: CATSGQGVEKLFF. The CDR3 DNA reads as TGTGCCACCAGCGGACAGGGGGTCGAAAAACTGTTTTTT. The rearrangement joins TRBV28 to TRBJ1-4; 10 nucleotides match TRBD1. CDR3 length equals 13 residues. Per germline, CDR1 MDHEN and CDR2 SYDVKM. With V trimmed by 10 bases and J by 8 bases, 7 bases remained unmatched.

The V and J genes are TRBV5-1 and TRBJ2-5; possible D gene TRBD1, 8 bases. The CDR3 consists of 15 residues. Looked up from germline, CDR1 is SGHRS and CDR2 is YFSETQ. The ends were cut back, 1 base at V and 11 bases at J, with 21 bases in the middle. The CDR3 loop is CASSLSDRDYYGQYF. Written as DNA, the CDR3 is TGCGCCAGCAGCTTGTCGGACAGGGACTACTACGGGCAGTACTTC.

This clonotype has only a few counts. This chain uses TRBV4-3 with TRBJ1-2, with D perhaps TRBD1 (5 bases). CDR1 is LGHNA, CDR2 YSLEER, per germline. The V end lost 0 bases, the J end lost 5 bases, and 16 bases lay between the germline ends. CDR3 size: 16 residues. The CDR3, as DNA: TGCGCCAGCAGCCAAGAAAGGCGGCAGGGTGGTTATGGCTACACCTTC. It is translated as CASSQERRQGGYGYTF.

In this sample, this clonotype turned up a few times. The chain uses TRBV7-2 and TRBJ1-2; D is unresolved. This CDR3 has 14 residues. Germline CDR1 SGHTA, CDR2 FQGNSA. Trimming stripped 1 base from V and 3 bases from J, with 9 bases between. The DNA of the CDR3 is TGTGCCAGCAGCTTAGTGCCCAGAGACTATGGCTACACCTTC. It encodes CASSLVPRDYGYTF. Looking up the rest from reference TRBV7-2 and TRBJ1-2 gives the full variable domain: GAGVSQSPSNKVTEKGKDVELRCDPISGHTALYWYRQSLGQGLEFLIYFQGNSAPDKSGLPSDRFSAERTGGSVSTLTIQRTQQEDSAVYLCASSLVPRDYGYTFGSGTRLTVV.

V is TRBV7-2 and J is TRBJ2-3; TRBD2 aligns across 8 bases. Losses at the gene ends were 10 bases for V and 1 base for J; bases not matched to a gene: 7. Germline V gene sequence: CDR1 SGHTA, CDR2 FQGNSA. The CDR3 is 14 amino acids. The CDR3 DNA follows: TGTGCCATCGAGGAGACTAGCGGCACAGATACGCAGTATTTT. Its protein is CAIEETSGTDTQYF.

This clonotype was seen a handful of times. The V gene is TRBV28, the J gene TRBJ1-5, with 7 bases fitting TRBD1. Unmatched junction bases numbered 7, after V lost 2 bases and J lost 6 bases. CDR3 size: 15 residues. Looked up from germline, CDR1 is MDHEN and CDR2 is SYDVKM. The CDR3 reads CASSLRGGESQPQHF. The CDR3 DNA sequence: TGTGCCAGCAGTTTACGAGGGGGCGAGAGTCAGCCCCAGCATTTT. The full variable domain, completed using reference TRBV28 and TRBJ1-5, is DVKVTQSSRYLVKRTGEKVFLECVQDMDHENMFWYRQDPGLGLRLIYFSYDVKMKEKGDIPEGYSVSREKKERFSLILESASTNQTSMYLCASSLRGGESQPQHFGDGTRLSIL.

In regard to this clonotype: In this CDR3 the conserved last residue, phenylalanine or tryptophan, is missing, so a read error is likely. This chain connects TRBV2 to TRBJ2-1; a weak D match, TRBD2 (6 bases). The CDR3 loop spans 16 amino acids. Trimming took off 0 bases at V and 4 bases at J, with 13 bases between the two ends. Germline-derived CDR1 and CDR2 are SNHLY and FYNNEI. CDR3 region: CASSEARLALYNEQFL. The DNA for the CDR3 is TGTGCCAGCAGTGAAGCGCGGCTAGCGCTGTACAATGAGCAGTTCTTA.

This rearrangement joins TRBV10-3 to TRBJ2-5, with TRBD2 matching 8 bases. The DNA end is more similar to TRBJ2-7, so the J call may be wrong. The CDR3 consists of 13 residues. CDR1 and CDR2 (germline): ENHRY, SYGVKD. The DNA for the CDR3 is TGTGCCATCGGGAGCGGGGGTTTGTACGAGCAGTACTTC. The encoded protein is CAIGSGGLYEQYF.

The chain uses TRBV7-2 and TRBJ1-6; 8 bases match TRBD1. The germline gives CDR1 SGHTA, CDR2 FQGNSA. J gave up 9 bases and V 10 bases, and 8 bases lay outside the gene matches. This CDR3 region has 13 residues. The CDR3 loop is CATIGQGISPLHF. The CDR3 DNA is TGTGCCACTATAGGACAGGGCATTTCACCCCTCCACTTT.

The rearrangement uses TRBV20-1 and TRBJ2-4; 8 bases map to TRBD1. The J call is uncertain, as TRBJ2-7 better fits the DNA end. In germline, CDR1 is DFQATT, CDR2 SNEGSKA (reference sequence). The CDR3 extends over 14 amino acids. CDR3 in amino acids: CSARGTGSSYEQYF. In nucleotides, the CDR3 is TGCAGTGCCCGCGGGACAGGCTCTTCCTACGAGCAGTACTTC.

The sample holds a few counts of this clonotype. The chain couples TRBV12-3 or TRBV12-4 to TRBJ1-5, with 9 nucleotides matching TRBD1. V lost 3 bases and J lost 7; bases outside the gene matches: 10. The CDR3 runs to 16 residues. CDR3 in DNA: TGTGCCAGCAGTTTTAGGGGACAGGGAACGGGACAGCCCCAGCATTTT. This gives the protein CASSFRGQGTGQPQHF.

The chain links TRBV29-1 to TRBJ2-5; maybe TRBD1 (5 bases). CDR3 length: 13 amino acids. CDR1 is SQVTM and CDR2 is ANQGSEA in the germline V gene. Trimming took 3 bases from V and 5 from J, leaving 13 bases between them. The DNA of the CDR3 is TGCAGCGTTGACCGACAGCTAGGGGAGACCCAGTACTTC. Translating it yields CSVDRQLGETQYF.

This clonotype was observed a few times. This sequence joins TRBV10-3 and TRBJ2-3; D remains unclear. The germline V gene encodes CDR1 ENHRY and CDR2 SYGVKD. CDR3 size: 14 residues. V shed 10 bases and J shed 0 bases, with 14 bases lying between them. The CDR3 bases are TGTGCCACCGCCCCAGATACTAGCACAGATACGCAGTATTTT. It codes for CATAPDTSTDTQYF.

Turning to this clonotype: A much larger clone lies one base from this, so it may be a read error. This chain connects TRBV10-3 to TRBJ1-2, with 8 bases identical to TRBD1. Germline trimming cut 5 bases from V and 5 bases from J; bases unmatched to any gene: 10. Looked up from germline, CDR1 is ENHRY and CDR2 is SYGVKD. The CDR3 has 15 residues. The CDR3 loop reads CAISSETGVFYGYTF. The DNA for the CDR3 is TGTGCCATCAGTTCCGAGACAGGGGTATTTTATGGCTACACCTTC.

Worth noting for this clonotype: Lacking the conserved final phenylalanine or tryptophan, this CDR3 likely reflects a read error. The genes are TRBV3-1 and TRBJ2-5; D is undetermined. Matching the DNA end better, TRBJ2-7 makes the J call doubtful. This CDR3 contains 16 residues. Germline lookup yields CDR1 LGHDT and CDR2 YNNKEL (reference sequence). CDR3 nucleotide sequence: TGTGCCGGCAGCCAAGATATACAGACGACCAACTACGAGCAGTACTGC. It encodes CAGSQDIQTTNYEQYC.

This clonotype has only one observation. This chain connects TRBV12-3 or TRBV12-4 to TRBJ2-1; D ambiguous. The V end was cut by 8 bases, the J end by 10 bases, with 12 bases between. The CDR3 sequence is 11 residues long. CDR3 in DNA: TGTGCCAGCGGCCAAACGCCCGAGCAGTTCTTC. This encodes CASGQTPEQFF.

This chain joins TRBV12-3 or TRBV12-4 and TRBJ2-1; D gene ambiguous. V was trimmed by 6 bases and J by 0 bases, leaving 12 bases between them. This CDR3 region has 15 residues. This CDR3 is CASSPSPSSYNEQFF. CDR3 DNA sequence: TGTGCCAGCAGCCCCTCACCGAGCTCCTACAATGAGCAGTTCTTC.

This clonotype appeared a few times. The V and J genes are TRBV5-6 and TRBJ2-1; 8 positions agree with TRBD1. Germline V gene data show CDR1 as SGHDT and CDR2 as YYEEEE. The CDR3 spans 19 residues. V shed 6 bases and J 0 bases; nucleotides not matched to a gene: 17. The CDR3 reads CASTHGAGGFLSSYNEQFF. Here the CDR3 DNA reads TGTGCCAGCACCCATGGGGCAGGGGGCTTCCTCAGCTCCTACAATGAGCAGTTCTTC. The full variable domain, rest sourced from reference TRBV5-6 and TRBJ2-1, is DAGVTQSPTHLIKTRGQQVTLRCSPKSGHDTVSWYQQALGQGPQFIFQYYEEEERQRGNFPDRFSGHQFPNYSSELNVNALLLGDSALYLCASTHGAGGFLSSYNEQFFGPGTRLTVL.

This clonotype was recorded once. The gene calls are TRBV6-6 and TRBJ2-3, with 7 bases matching TRBD1. The CDR3 has 15 residues. The germline V gene has CDR1 MNHNY and CDR2 SVGAGI (reference sequence). V lost 9 bases and J lost 1; bases outside the gene matches: 10. CDR3: CASQRTGEGTDTQYF. The CDR3 DNA reads TGTGCCAGTCAACGCACAGGGGAAGGCACAGATACGCAGTATTTT.

This clonotype has just one count. The chain joins TRBV20-1 to TRBJ1-2; no reliable D call. V was pared by 2 bases and J by 7 bases, with 11 bases between. Germline values: CDR1 DFQATT, CDR2 SNEGSKA (reference sequence). The CDR3 is 12 amino acids. This chain's CDR3 is CSARNMIGGYTF. DNA of the CDR3: TGCAGTGCTAGAAACATGATCGGTGGCTACACCTTC.

This chain connects TRBV12-3 or TRBV12-4 to TRBJ2-1, with 7 bases that match TRBD1. The J segment lost 2 bases and the V segment lost 6 bases, leaving 10 bases of the junction unmatched. The CDR3 has 16 residues. CDR3 sequence reads: CASRDPGTVTYNEQFF. The CDR3, as DNA: TGTGCCAGCAGAGACCCCGGGACAGTGACCTACAATGAGCAGTTCTTC.

Many counts were recorded for this clonotype. J is TRBJ2-7 and V is TRBV6-6; 7 bases agree with TRBD2. V was clipped by 0 bases and J by 1 base; unmatched bases: 9. The CDR3 covers 17 residues. Germline lookup yields CDR1 MNHNY and CDR2 SVGAGI (reference sequence). For the CDR3, the DNA is TGTGCCAGCAGTTACTCGACACCCCTAGCGGATTCCTACGAGCAGTACTTC. Protein: CASSYSTPLADSYEQYF.

The J gene is TRBJ1-3, the V gene TRBV5-1, with 12 bases matching TRBD1. J was trimmed by 4 bases and V by 1 base; bases with no gene match: 12. Germline V gives CDR1 SGHRS, CDR2 YFSETQ. The CDR3 has 19 amino acids. This CDR3 is CASSLWGQGANKGGNTIYF. CDR3 DNA sequence: TGCGCCAGCAGCTTGTGGGGACAGGGGGCTAACAAGGGAGGAAACACCATATATTTT.

The genes are TRBV28 and TRBJ2-5; 9 bases map to TRBD1. The J call may be incorrect, as the DNA end agrees better with TRBJ2-7. This CDR3 has 19 residues. Germline V gene sequence: CDR1 MDHEN, CDR2 SYDVKM. This CDR3 is CASSPTGGAPSSYSYEQYF. The DNA of the CDR3 is TGTGCCAGCAGCCCCACAGGGGGCGCCCCAAGCTCCTACAGCTACGAGCAGTACTTC.

J is TRBJ2-7 and V is TRBV20-1, with TRBD1 matching 10 bases. With V trimmed by 8 bases and J by 7 bases, 8 bases remained unmatched. Germline values: CDR1 DFQATT, CDR2 SNEGSKA (reference sequence). The CDR3 loop spans 12 amino acids. CDR3 DNA sequence: TGCAGTACCGGGACAGGGGAAAGGGAGCAGTACTTC. Translation gives CSTGTGEREQYF.